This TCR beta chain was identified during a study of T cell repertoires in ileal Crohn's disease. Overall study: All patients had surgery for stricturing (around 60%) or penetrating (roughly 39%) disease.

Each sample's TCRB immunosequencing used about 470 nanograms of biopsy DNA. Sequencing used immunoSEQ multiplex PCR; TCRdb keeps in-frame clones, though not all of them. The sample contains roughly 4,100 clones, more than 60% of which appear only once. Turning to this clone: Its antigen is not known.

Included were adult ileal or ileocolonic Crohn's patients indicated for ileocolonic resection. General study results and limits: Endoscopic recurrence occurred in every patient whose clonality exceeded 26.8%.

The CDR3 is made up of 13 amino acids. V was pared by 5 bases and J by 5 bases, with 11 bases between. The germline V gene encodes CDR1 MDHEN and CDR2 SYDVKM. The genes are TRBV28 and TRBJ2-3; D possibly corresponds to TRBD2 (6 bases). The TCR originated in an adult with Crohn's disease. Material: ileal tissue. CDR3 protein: CASSTPGEDTQYF. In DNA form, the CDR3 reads TGTGCCAGCAGTACGCCGGGAGAAGATACGCAGTATTTT.